Reported below is one T cell receptor (beta chain). Its antigen is as yet unknown. One end of the junction varies from germline; a read error may be responsible. TCRdb analysed the PCR reads with MiXCR anew, one entry per CDR3 protein. Of some 100,000 distinct CDR3 sequences listed, under 40% were seen once; the top ten hold 4% to 4.5%. This sample is part of a study of molecular identifiers for immune sequencing clone quantification. Study results and caveats: Even with 800,000 to 1,000,000 naive cells present, spiked Jurkat TCR RNA from one cell was reportedly detectable. Effector cells had over 98% of their molecules in clones above 20 RNA copies, while naive cells had under 1%.

Germline V CDR1 and CDR2: LGHNA, YSLEER. The CDR3 has 18 residues. Naive CD8 T cell sorting was performed on the CD8+CD4-CCR7+CD45RA+ phenotype. V usage is TRBV4-3 and J usage is TRBJ2-1, with TRBD2 matching over 9 bases. The sample taken for sequencing was naive CD8+ T cells from blood, with Jurkat cell RNA spiked in. Subset specified: FACS-sorted CD8+CD4-CCR7+CD45RA+ naive T cells. The receptor was isolated from a human donor in good health. Some libraries in this study had Jurkat cell RNA spiked in. The CDR3, as DNA: TGCGCCAGCAGCCATGATATCGTAGGACTAGCGCCTTCCATTGAGCTGTTCTTC. It translates to CASSHDIVGLAPSIELFF.